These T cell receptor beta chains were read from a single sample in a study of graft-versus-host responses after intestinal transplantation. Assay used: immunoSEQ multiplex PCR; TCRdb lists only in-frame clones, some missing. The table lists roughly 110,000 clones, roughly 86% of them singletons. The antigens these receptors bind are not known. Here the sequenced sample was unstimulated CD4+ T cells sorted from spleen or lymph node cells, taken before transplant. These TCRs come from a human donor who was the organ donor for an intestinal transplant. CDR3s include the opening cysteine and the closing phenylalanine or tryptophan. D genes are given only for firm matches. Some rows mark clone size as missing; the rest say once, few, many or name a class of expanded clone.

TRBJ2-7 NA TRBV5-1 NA CASSGGTDLREQYF TGCGCCAGCAGCGGCGGGACTGACCTACGAGAGCAGTACTTC
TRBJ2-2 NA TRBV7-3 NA CASSLTGANTGELFF TGTGCCAGCAGCTTAACAGGGGCGAACACCGGGGAGCTGTTTTTT
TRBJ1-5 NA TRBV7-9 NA CASSFGGGQPQHF TGTGCCAGCAGCTTTGGGGGAGGGCAGCCCCAGCATTTT
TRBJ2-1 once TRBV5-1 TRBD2 CASSGLAGGVDEQFF TGCGCCAGCAGCGGATTAGCGGGAGGGGTGGATGAGCAGTTCTTC
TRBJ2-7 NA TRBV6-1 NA CASSDPGRSYEQYF TGTGCCAGCAGTGACCCGGGGCGGTCCTACGAGCAGTACTTC
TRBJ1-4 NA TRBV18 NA CASSPGREKLFF TGTGCCAGCTCACCAGGGCGGGAAAAACTGTTTTTT
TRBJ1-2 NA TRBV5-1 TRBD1 CASSPGQGRRGYTF TGCGCCAGCAGCCCGGGACAGGGTCGGAGGGGCTACACCTTC
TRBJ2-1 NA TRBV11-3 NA CASSTGTVSEQFF TGTGCCAGCAGCACAGGGACGGTAAGTGAGCAGTTCTTC
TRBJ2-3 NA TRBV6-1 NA CASSSGRGGTDTQYF TGTGCCAGCAGTTCCGGACGGGGAGGAACAGATACGCAGTATTTT
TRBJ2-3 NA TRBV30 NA CAWSEGLDTQYF TGTGCCTGGAGTGAGGGATTAGATACGCAGTATTTT
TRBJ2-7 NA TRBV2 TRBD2 CASRAAGLAGFSYEQYF TGTGCCAGCAGAGCCGCCGGACTAGCGGGATTCTCCTACGAGCAGTACTTC
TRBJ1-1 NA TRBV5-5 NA CASSTGLLNTEAFF TGTGCCAGCAGCACGGGACTGCTGAACACTGAAGCTTTCTTT
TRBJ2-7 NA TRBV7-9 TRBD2 CASSRAGPTDEQYF TGTGCCAGCAGCAGAGCGGGGCCGACGGACGAGCAGTACTTC
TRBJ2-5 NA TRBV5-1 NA CASSPRAETQYF TGCGCCAGCAGTCCCCGGGCAGAGACCCAGTACTTC
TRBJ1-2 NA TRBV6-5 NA CASRNSQRGYTF TGTGCCAGCCGGAACTCCCAAAGGGGCTACACCTTC
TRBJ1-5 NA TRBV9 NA CASSQGVGNQPQHF TGTGCCAGCAGCCAGGGAGTAGGCAATCAGCCCCAGCATTTT
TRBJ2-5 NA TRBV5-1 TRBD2 CASSLGVGGASETQYF TGCGCCAGCAGCTTGGGGGTCGGGGGGGCCTCAGAGACCCAGTACTTC
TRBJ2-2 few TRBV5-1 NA CASSLGLTTNTGELFF TGCGCCAGCAGCTTGGGACTGACAACGAACACCGGGGAGCTGTTTTTT
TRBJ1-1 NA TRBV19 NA CASSRQVNTEAFF TGTGCCAGTAGTAGGCAGGTGAACACTGAAGCTTTCTTT
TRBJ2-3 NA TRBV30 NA CAWSFADTQYF TGTGCCTGGAGTTTTGCCGATACGCAGTATTTT
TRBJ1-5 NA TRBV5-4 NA CASSLDGELGNQPQHF TGTGCCAGCAGCTTGGACGGGGAATTGGGCAATCAGCCCCAGCATTTT
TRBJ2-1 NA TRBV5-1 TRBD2 CASSLTSGANNEQFF TGCGCCAGCAGCCTGACTAGCGGGGCGAACAATGAGCAGTTCTTC
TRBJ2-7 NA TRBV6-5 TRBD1 CASSAAGGDREQYF TGTGCCAGCAGCGCCGCAGGGGGCGACAGGGAGCAGTACTTC
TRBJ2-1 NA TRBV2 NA CASSGAGTRLRSSYNEQFF TGTGCCAGCAGTGGGGCCGGGACCAGACTACGTAGCTCCTACAATGAGCAGTTCTTC
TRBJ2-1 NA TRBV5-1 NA CASGKSGNEQFF TGCGCCAGCGGGAAGAGTGGCAATGAGCAGTTCTTC
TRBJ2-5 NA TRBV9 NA CASSVAPGGLLAQYF TGTGCCAGCAGCGTAGCCCCCGGTGGGCTCTTGGCCCAGTACTTC
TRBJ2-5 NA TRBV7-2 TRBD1 CASSSTGGNLETQYF TGTGCCAGCAGCTCGACAGGGGGCAACTTAGAGACCCAGTACTTC
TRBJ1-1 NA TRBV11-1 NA CASRRQGNTEAFF TGTGCCAGCAGGCGCCAGGGGAACACTGAAGCTTTCTTT
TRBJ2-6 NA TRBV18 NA CASSSVLGASPGANVLTF TGTGCCAGCTCCTCAGTCTTAGGGGCCTCCCCTGGGGCCAACGTCCTGACTTTC
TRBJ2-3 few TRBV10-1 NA CASSDRGGADTQYF TGCGCCAGCAGTGATAGAGGAGGGGCAGATACGCAGTATTTT